This TCR beta chain was identified in a study of T cells in Graves' hyperthyroidism and ophthalmopathy. Findings of the study overall: The model made its ophthalmopathy prediction, and onset followed a median 6.5 months later. Appearing also in blood were most of the thyroid clonotypes expanded above 0.001.

The CDR3 is made up of 16 amino acids. Germline V lookup: CDR1 MDHEN, CDR2 SYDVKM. Points on this clonotype: What it binds is not known. One junction end does not reproduce the germline sequence, and a read error may be involved.

Predating any ophthalmopathy symptoms, the blood sample was taken at first hyperthyroidism diagnosis. Template material for amplifying TCR beta CDR3 regions consisted of RNA transcripts. First-round RT-PCR of the TCR CDR3 relied on the HTBI primer set. MiXCR, applied by TCRdb to the multiplex PCR reads, yields one record per CDR3 protein. Of 300,000 to 450,000 distinct CDR3 sequences in the sample, roughly 15% are singletons; the top ten hold 30% to 40%. This TCR was sampled from a woman aged 25-40 years with Graves' hyperthyroidism that later progressed to Graves' ophthalmopathy. V is TRBV28 and J is TRBJ2-3; D unresolved. Material: blood. CDR3 sequence: CTSSFGRPFGTDTQYF. The DNA of the CDR3 is TGTACCAGCAGTTTCGGTCGGCCTTTCGGCACAGATACGCAGTATTTT.